This T cell receptor beta chain is drawn from a study of shared clonotypes between healthy human individuals. Whole-study findings and limits: Though the depth was large, rarefaction showed that sorted-subset sequencing was incomplete.

The CDR3 has 11 residues. The ends were cut back, 3 bases at V and 5 bases at J, with 7 bases in the middle. The germline CDR1 and CDR2 sequences are DFQATT and SNEGSKA (reference sequence). The material for each subset, its genomic DNA, was split evenly across several immunoSEQ plates. Repertoires were generated with immunoSEQ multiplex PCR, while TCRdb's copy carries only in-frame clones and drops some. The table includes over a million clones, approximately 72% detected once. Regarding this clone: Its antigen is as yet unknown. The sample contains more than one DNA sequence encoding this CDR3.

The TCR comes from a man between 18 and 29 years old in good health. J is TRBJ1-2 and V is TRBV20-1; the D is unclear. Material: memory CD4+ T cells sorted from blood. Stated subset: CD45RA-negative fraction. The chain's CDR3 is CSARGGYGYTF. CDR3 bases: TGCAGTGCTAGGGGCGGGTATGGCTACACCTTC.